The clone carrying this T cell receptor (beta chain) has more than one count but fewer than ten. The antigen is undetermined. This record belongs to a study of cytomegalovirus exposure and HLA in healthy donors. The overall study: Of the donors genotyped, 398 in all, about 80% fell in the Caucasian-associated ancestry cluster. Study-wide points: In a later analysis, V- and J-gene trimming of beta chains associated with a DCLRE1C missense variant, replicated independently. Association with HLA alleles at 0.05 false discovery rate was found for 16,951 TCR beta sequences in a later analysis.

This CDR3 is built from 15 residues. The V gene's germline CDR1 is LNHDA and CDR2 SQIVND (reference sequence). V was shortened by 3 bases and J by 4 bases, with 13 bases between the two germline ends. This PCR relied on a set of 60 Vbeta primers and 13 Jbeta primers. Using immunoSEQ multiplex PCR, the repertoire was profiled, and TCRdb retains in-frame clones only, with some absent. Of around 130,000 clones listed, 65% to 90% are singletons. This TCR was sampled from a girl aged 2 to 9 in good health and CMV-seronegative. The sequenced sample consisted of PBMCs. The chain is built from TRBV19 and TRBJ2-1, with no clear D. The CDR3 DNA follows: TGTGCCAGTAGTATTGCAATCGGGTCATACAATGAGCAGTTCTTC. This encodes CASSIAIGSYNEQFF.